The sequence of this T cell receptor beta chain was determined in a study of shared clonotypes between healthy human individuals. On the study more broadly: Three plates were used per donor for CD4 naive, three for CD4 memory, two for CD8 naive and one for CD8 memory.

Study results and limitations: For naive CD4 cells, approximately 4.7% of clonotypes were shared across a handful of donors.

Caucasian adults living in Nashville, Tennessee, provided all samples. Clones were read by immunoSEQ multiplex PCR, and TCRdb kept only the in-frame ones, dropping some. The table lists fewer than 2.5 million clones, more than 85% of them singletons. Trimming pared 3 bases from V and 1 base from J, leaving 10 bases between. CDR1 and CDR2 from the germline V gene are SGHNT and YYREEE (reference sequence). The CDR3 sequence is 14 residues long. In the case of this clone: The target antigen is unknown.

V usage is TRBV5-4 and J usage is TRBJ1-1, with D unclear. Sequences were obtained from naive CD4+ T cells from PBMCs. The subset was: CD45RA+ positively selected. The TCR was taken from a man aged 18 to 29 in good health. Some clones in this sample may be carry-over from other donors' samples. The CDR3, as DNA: TGTGCCAGCAGCTCGAGCACAGAGAACACTGAAGCTTTCTTT. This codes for CASSSSTENTEAFF.